A single sample is the source of the 29 T cell receptor beta chains below, sequenced in a study of blood T cells in healthy people across ages. The authors ran a second PCR of 7 to 11 cycles using a sample-barcoded 5' primer and a J-beta primer mix. TCRdb redid the calling of the 5' RACE reads with MiXCR, one entry per CDR3 protein. The sample has some 900,000 distinct CDR3 sequences; around 49% are singletons. Sequenced sample: blood. These receptors all stem from a man aged 25-45 years in good health.

The V gene is TRBV7-2, the J gene TRBJ2-7, with D unclear. V lost 5 bases and J lost 6, with 14 bases in between. The germline V gene has CDR1 SGHTA and CDR2 FQGNSA. CDR3 size: 13 residues. CDR3 sequence (DNA): TGTGCCAGCAGCCCTGGCCCTACTCCCGAGCAGTACTTC. Residues: CASSPGPTPEQYF.

This clonotype was seen a few times. The chain uses TRBV6-5 and TRBJ1-1, with D possibly matching TRBD1 (5 bases). CDR1 is MNHEY and CDR2 is SVGAGI in the germline V gene. V was clipped by 4 bases and J by 3 bases, with 6 bases between them. The CDR3 runs 12 residues. CDR3 DNA: TGTGCCAGCAGTTCGGGGGACACTGAAGCTTTCTTT. Residues: CASSSGDTEAFF.

The chain uses TRBV20-1 and TRBJ2-4; D could derive from TRBD1 or TRBD2 (5 bases each). The ends were cut back, 5 bases at V and 13 bases at J, with 21 bases in the middle. Germline CDR1 reads DFQATT; CDR2 reads SNEGSKA (reference sequence). The CDR3 length is 13 residues. The CDR3 spells CSAGTSLNQEQYF. CDR3 nucleotide sequence: TGCAGTGCTGGGACGTCCTTAAATCAGGAGCAGTACTTC.

The J gene is TRBJ2-2, the V gene TRBV15; D uncertain. Per germline, CDR1 LNHNV and CDR2 YYDKDF (reference sequence). The CDR3 loop spans 12 amino acids. Trimming stripped 4 bases from V and 8 bases from J, with 8 bases between. The DNA of the CDR3 is TGTGCCACCAGCAATCAGGCTGGGGAGCTGTTTTTT. Residues: CATSNQAGELFF.

The rearrangement links TRBV3-1 to TRBJ2-1; D might be TRBD1 (5 bases). The CDR3 runs to 15 residues. The V and J ends lost 0 bases and 4 bases respectively, with 10 bases between them. CDR1 LGHDT and CDR2 YNNKEL come from the germline V gene (reference sequence). The CDR3 coding sequence is TGTGCCAGCAGCCAAGATATGGGGCTTTACAATGAGCAGTTCTTC. Its translation is CASSQDMGLYNEQFF.

V gene TRBV4-1 combines with J gene TRBJ1-1; no clear D gene. Germline values: CDR1 MGHRA, CDR2 YSYEKL. Trimming shortened V by 1 base and J by 5 bases, and 14 bases separated the two germline ends. The length of the CDR3 is 15 residues. CDR3 residues: CASSQVTVRTTEAFF. Here the CDR3 DNA reads TGCGCCAGCAGCCAAGTAACTGTCAGGACGACTGAAGCTTTCTTT.

V usage is TRBV5-6 and J usage is TRBJ2-3; 11 nucleotides line up with TRBD1. The CDR3 is 13 amino acids. The ends lost 3 bases at V and 6 bases at J; junction bases unmatched: 0. Germline-derived CDR1 and CDR2 are SGHDT and YYEEEE. The DNA for the CDR3 is TGTGCCAGCAGCTGGGACAGGGGGGATACGCAGTATTTT. Protein product: CASSWDRGDTQYF.

The CDR3 here is CASSLGTKRTEAFF. CDR3 coding DNA: TGTGCCAGCAGCCTAGGGACAAAGAGAACTGAAGCTTTCTTT. The chain carries TRBV5-6 and TRBJ1-1, with a tentative D call TRBD1 (6 bases). The V end lost 4 bases, the J end lost 5 bases, and 15 bases lay between the germline ends. Germline V gives CDR1 SGHDT, CDR2 YYEEEE. The CDR3 contains 14 residues.

The rearrangement uses TRBV25-1 and TRBJ2-5; TRBD1 agrees at 11 bases. The V gene end was trimmed by 4 bases and the J gene end by 5 bases; junction bases not matched to a gene: 6. This CDR3 region has 15 residues. Germline-derived CDR1 and CDR2 are MGHDK and SYGVNS. The CDR3 loop is CASSGTGGRWETQYF. For the CDR3, the DNA is TGTGCCAGCAGTGGGACAGGGGGCCGGTGGGAGACCCAGTACTTC.

The chain uses TRBV6-5 and TRBJ1-2; 11 nucleotides align to TRBD1. The CDR3 runs to 14 residues. Trimming cost V 7 bases and J 2 bases; bases outside gene matches: 3. Germline V CDR1 and CDR2: MNHEY, SVGAGI. The CDR3 region has the DNA TGTGCCAGCATCAGGACAGGGGGCAACTATGGCTACACCTTC. The encoded protein is CASIRTGGNYGYTF.

This clonotype was seen a few times. The chain links TRBV7-9 to TRBJ2-1; 7 bases match TRBD1. CDR1 is SEHNR and CDR2 is FQNEAQ in the germline V gene (reference sequence). The CDR3 contains 13 residues. J was trimmed by 8 bases and V by 5 bases; bases with no gene match: 6. The CDR3 is CASSLGQEDEQFF. As DNA, the CDR3 is TGTGCCAGCAGCCTAGGACAGGAGGATGAGCAGTTCTTC.

The J gene is TRBJ1-2, the V gene TRBV7-2; TRBD1 aligns across 8 bases. Germline V gives CDR1 SGHTA, CDR2 FQGNSA. The CDR3 contains 16 residues. V lost 0 bases and J lost 3; bases outside the gene matches: 6. The DNA of the CDR3 is TGTGCCAGCAGCTTAGCGCCCAGGGGGCTAGACTATGGCTACACCTTC. It yields the protein CASSLAPRGLDYGYTF.

The chain joins TRBV27 to TRBJ2-4; TRBD1 matches 7 bases. Near its end, the DNA agrees better with TRBJ2-7, so the J call may be wrong. CDR3 length: 16 amino acids. The V gene's germline CDR1 is MNHEY and CDR2 SMNVEV (reference sequence). The CDR3 DNA reads as TGTGCCAGCAGTTTAATGGGGACAGAGATCCCCTACGAGCAGTACTTC. Protein: CASSLMGTEIPYEQYF.

This clonotype has just a few counts. This sequence joins TRBV5-8 and TRBJ1-2; 10 nucleotides line up with TRBD1. The J segment lost 9 bases and the V segment lost 0 bases, leaving 11 bases of the junction unmatched. Germline CDR1 and CDR2: SGHTS and YDEGEE. This CDR3 is 16 amino acids long. The CDR3 coding sequence is TGTGCCAGCAGCTTGGCCCGGCGACAGGGGGCTTTAAGCTACACCTTC. It codes for CASSLARRQGALSYTF. The full variable domain, its missing parts supplied by reference TRBV5-8 and TRBJ1-2, is EAGVTQSPTHLIKTRGQQATLRCSPISGHTSVYWYQQALGLGLQFLLWYDEGEERNRGNFPPRFSGRQFPNYSSELNVNALELEDSALYLCASSLARRQGALSYTFGSGTRLTVV.

The chain uses TRBV20-1 and TRBJ2-5; 9 nucleotides match TRBD2. CDR3 length: 15 amino acids. The V and J ends lost 3 bases and 2 bases, in that order; junction bases with no gene match: 7. CDR1 is DFQATT, CDR2 SNEGSKA, per germline (reference sequence). The CDR3 loop is CSASPSGVMQETQYF. CDR3 bases: TGCAGTGCTAGTCCTAGCGGGGTGATGCAAGAGACCCAGTACTTC.

The chain carries TRBV9 and TRBJ2-3; tentatively, D is TRBD2 (6 bases). This CDR3 has 15 residues. From germline, CDR1 is SGDLS and CDR2 YYNGEE. The germline V and J ends were trimmed by 4 bases and 1 base, with 13 bases remaining between them. Written as DNA, the CDR3 is TGTGCCAGCAGCTCGGGGGACCGACGCACAGATACGCAGTATTTT. This encodes CASSSGDRRTDTQYF.

This clonotype has just a few counts. The chain employs TRBV4-1 and TRBJ1-1, with 8 bases lining up with TRBD1. The junction had 5 bases not matched to a gene; V was cut back by 0 bases and J by 5 bases. The CDR3 is 15 residues long. Germline CDR1 and CDR2: MGHRA and YSYEKL. CDR3 in amino acids: CASSQEPTGGTEAFF. The CDR3 coding sequence is TGCGCCAGCAGCCAAGAACCCACAGGGGGTACTGAAGCTTTCTTT.

A few counts support this clonotype. The CDR3 sequence: CSSRTSGSEQFF. CDR3 in DNA: TGCAGCTCCCGGACTAGCGGCAGTGAGCAGTTCTTC. The V and J genes are TRBV29-1 and TRBJ2-1, with TRBD2 identical over 10 bases. Trimming cost V 8 bases and J 9 bases; bases outside gene matches: 7. There are 12 residues in the CDR3. Germline CDR1 and CDR2: SQVTM and ANQGSEA.

The J gene is TRBJ2-3, the V gene TRBV10-3, with D tentatively TRBD2 (6 bases). V lost 0 bases and J 2 bases, leaving 15 bases between the germline ends. The CDR3 runs to 17 residues. The germline V gene encodes CDR1 ENHRY and CDR2 SYGVKD. CDR3 sequence: CAISESKGGRDTDTQYF. The CDR3 region has the DNA TGTGCCATCAGTGAGTCGAAAGGAGGGCGGGACACAGATACGCAGTATTTT.

This clonotype has only a few counts. The genes are TRBV6-1 and TRBJ1-5, with D possibly being TRBD1 (5 bases). The CDR3 runs 16 residues. Per the germline V gene, CDR1 is MNHNS and CDR2 is SASEGT. Between the trimmed V and J ends, which lost 0 bases and 2 bases, there was a span of 11 bases. The DNA for the CDR3 is TGTGCCAGCAGTGAAGCCGAAGGGGCAGGCAATCAGCCCCAGCATTTT. Protein sequence: CASSEAEGAGNQPQHF.

This clonotype was counted many times. The chain uses TRBV3-1 and TRBJ1-2; D is undetermined. V lost 0 bases and J lost 0, with 8 bases in between. From germline, CDR1 is LGHDT and CDR2 YNNKEL (reference sequence). This CDR3 region has 15 residues. CDR3 sequence: CASSQDQQTNYGYTF. The CDR3 DNA sequence: TGTGCCAGCAGCCAAGATCAGCAGACTAACTATGGCTACACCTTC.

This sequence joins TRBV9 and TRBJ2-3; 14 positions agree with TRBD2. Germline V gene sequence: CDR1 SGDLS, CDR2 YYNGEE. The CDR3 extends over 18 amino acids. With V trimmed by 3 bases and J by 2 bases, 8 bases remained unmatched. Here the CDR3 DNA reads TGTGCCAGCAGCGAGACTAGCGGGGGGGCACGGAACACAGATACGCAGTATTTT. It is translated as CASSETSGGARNTDTQYF.

In this sample, this clonotype turned up a few times. The chain couples TRBV9 to TRBJ2-3, with D tentatively TRBD1 (5 bases). The CDR3 is made up of 15 amino acids. The germline gives CDR1 SGDLS, CDR2 YYNGEE. Trimming took 5 bases from V and 3 from J, leaving 16 bases between them. The CDR3 DNA sequence: TGTGCCAGCAGTCGTAGGGGCGGTTCGACAGATACGCAGTATTTT. This encodes CASSRRGGSTDTQYF.

In this sample, this clonotype turned up many times. The V call is TRBV20-1, the J call TRBJ2-4; 8 bases match TRBD1. Germline CDR1 reads DFQATT; CDR2 reads SNEGSKA (reference sequence). The CDR3 runs 14 residues. The ends lost 2 bases at V and 3 bases at J; junction bases unmatched: 3. CDR3 loop: CSARQGAGKNIQYF. The CDR3 nucleotides read TGCAGTGCTAGACAGGGGGCGGGCAAAAACATTCAGTACTTC.

The chain employs TRBV6-2 or TRBV6-3 and TRBJ2-5; no reliable D call. CDR1 MNHEY and CDR2 SVGEGT come from the germline V gene. V was shortened by 7 bases and J by 7 bases, with 10 bases between the two germline ends. The CDR3 is 11 residues long. This CDR3 reads CASTSQWTQYF. The CDR3 nucleotides read TGTGCCAGCACTTCCCAGTGGACCCAGTACTTC.

This clonotype appeared a few times. The chain joins TRBV28 to TRBJ1-1, with D tentatively TRBD1 (6 bases). CDR3 length equals 12 residues. Between the trimmed V and J ends, which lost 5 bases and 3 bases, there was a span of 7 bases. CDR1 is MDHEN and CDR2 is SYDVKM in the germline V gene. The CDR3 sequence: CASSPGDTEAFF. The CDR3 DNA reads as TGTGCCAGCAGTCCAGGGGACACTGAAGCTTTCTTT.

The rearrangement links TRBV3-1 to TRBJ2-1; TRBD1 is a possible D gene (5 bases). Germline CDR1 and CDR2: LGHDT and YNNKEL (reference sequence). The CDR3 totals 15 residues. V lost 4 bases and J lost 0, with 10 bases in between. CDR3 protein: CASSLDKSSYNEQFF. DNA for the CDR3: TGTGCCAGCAGCCTGGACAAGAGCTCCTACAATGAGCAGTTCTTC.

This clonotype was observed many times. The V and J genes are TRBV7-2 and TRBJ1-6; possible D gene TRBD1, 5 bases. V dropped 5 bases and J dropped 3 bases, with 11 bases sitting between them. The length of the CDR3 is 15 residues. Germline CDR1 and CDR2: SGHTA and FQGNSA. CDR3 nucleotides: TGTGCCAGCAGCACCGTCAGGGACTATAATTCACCCCTCCACTTT. It encodes CASSTVRDYNSPLHF.

The V gene is TRBV29-1, the J gene TRBJ2-3; 10 bases fit TRBD2. From germline, CDR1 is SQVTM and CDR2 ANQGSEA. The CDR3 has 15 residues. Trimming at V came to 2 bases and at J to 8 bases, leaving 10 bases not matched to a gene. The CDR3 reads CSVELAGDPHRTQYF. CDR3 DNA sequence: TGCAGCGTTGAACTAGCGGGAGACCCACATCGTACGCAGTATTTT.